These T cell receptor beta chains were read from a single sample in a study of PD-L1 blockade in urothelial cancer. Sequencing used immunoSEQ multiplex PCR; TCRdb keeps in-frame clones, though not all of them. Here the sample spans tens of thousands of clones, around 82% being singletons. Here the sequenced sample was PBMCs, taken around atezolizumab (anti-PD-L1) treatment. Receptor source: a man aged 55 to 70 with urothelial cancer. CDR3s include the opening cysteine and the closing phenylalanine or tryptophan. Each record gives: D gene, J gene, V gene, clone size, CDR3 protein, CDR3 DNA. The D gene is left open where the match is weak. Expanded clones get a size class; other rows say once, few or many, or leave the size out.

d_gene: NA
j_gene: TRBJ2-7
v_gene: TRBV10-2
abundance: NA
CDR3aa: CASSEHYEQYF
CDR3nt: TGCGCCAGCAGTGAGCACTACGAGCAGTACTTC

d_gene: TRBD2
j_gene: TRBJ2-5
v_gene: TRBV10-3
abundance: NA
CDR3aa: CAISEGGSSGSRETQYF
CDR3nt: TGTGCCATCAGTGAGGGGGGGTCTAGCGGGAGTCGAGAGACCCAGTACTTC

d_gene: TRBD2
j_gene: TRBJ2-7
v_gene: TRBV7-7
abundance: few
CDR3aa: CASSPGTSGSQQYF
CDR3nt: TGTGCTAGCAGCCCCGGGACTAGCGGGAGCCAGCAGTACTTC

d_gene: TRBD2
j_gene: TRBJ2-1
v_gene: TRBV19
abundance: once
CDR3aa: CAVTSGGAYNEQFF
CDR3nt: TGTGCCGTGACATCGGGGGGGGCCTACAATGAGCAGTTCTTC

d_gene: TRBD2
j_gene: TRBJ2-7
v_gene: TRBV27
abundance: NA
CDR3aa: CASSLNLAGASEQYF
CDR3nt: TGTGCCAGCAGTTTAAATCTAGCGGGAGCCTCCGAGCAGTACTTC

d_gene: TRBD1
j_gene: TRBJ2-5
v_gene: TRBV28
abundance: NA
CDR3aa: CASSQRTGGEETQYF
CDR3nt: TGTGCCAGCAGCCAAAGGACAGGGGGTGAAGAGACCCAGTACTTC

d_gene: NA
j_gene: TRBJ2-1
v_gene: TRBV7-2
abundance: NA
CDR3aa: CASSLVGRGYNEQFF
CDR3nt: TGTGCCAGCAGCTTAGTAGGTAGGGGTTACAATGAGCAGTTCTTC

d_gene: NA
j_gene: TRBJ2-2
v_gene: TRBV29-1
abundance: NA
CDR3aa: CSVDTGLNTGELFF
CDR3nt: TGCAGCGTTGACACCGGACTGAACACCGGGGAGCTGTTTTTT

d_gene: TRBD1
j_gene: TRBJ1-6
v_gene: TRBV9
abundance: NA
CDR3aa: CASSAGTVNSPLHF
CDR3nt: TGTGCCAGCAGCGCCGGGACAGTGAATTCACCCCTCCACTTT

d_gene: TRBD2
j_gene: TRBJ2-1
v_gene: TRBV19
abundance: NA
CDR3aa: CASRRGTSRHEQFF
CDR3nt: TGTGCCAGTAGAAGAGGGACTAGCCGACATGAGCAGTTCTTC

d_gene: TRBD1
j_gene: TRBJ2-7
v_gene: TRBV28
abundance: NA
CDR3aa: CASSLTGTGAEQYF
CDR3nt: TGTGCCAGCAGTCTCACCGGGACAGGGGCCGAGCAGTACTTC

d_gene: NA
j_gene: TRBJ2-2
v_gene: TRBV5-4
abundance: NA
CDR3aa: CASSRPGVLTGELFF
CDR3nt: TGTGCCAGCAGCCGTCCGGGGGTTCTCACCGGGGAGCTGTTTTTT

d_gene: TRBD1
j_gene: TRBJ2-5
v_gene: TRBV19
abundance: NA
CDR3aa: CASSPTGTAFQETQYF
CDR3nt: TGTGCCAGTAGTCCTACCGGGACAGCTTTCCAAGAGACCCAGTACTTC

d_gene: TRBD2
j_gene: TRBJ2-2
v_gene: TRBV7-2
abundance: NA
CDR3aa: CASSPSGRETGELFF
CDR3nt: TGTGCCAGCAGTCCTAGCGGGAGAGAAACCGGGGAGCTGTTTTTT

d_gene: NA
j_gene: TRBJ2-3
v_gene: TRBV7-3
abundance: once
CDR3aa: CASSPSRVGATDTQYF
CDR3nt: TGTGCCAGCAGCCCGTCCCGCGTAGGGGCAACAGATACGCAGTATTTT

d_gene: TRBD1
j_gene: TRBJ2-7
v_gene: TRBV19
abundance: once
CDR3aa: CASRSAGTEFYEQYF
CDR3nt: TGTGCCAGTAGGAGCGCCGGGACAGAATTTTACGAGCAGTACTTC

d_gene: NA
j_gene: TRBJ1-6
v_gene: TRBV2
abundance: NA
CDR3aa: CASFRSVQGSPLHF
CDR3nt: TGTGCCAGCTTCCGGTCCGTCCAGGGTTCACCCCTCCACTTT

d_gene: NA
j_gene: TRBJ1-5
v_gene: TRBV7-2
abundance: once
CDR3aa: CASSYTWGDQPQHF
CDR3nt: TGTGCCAGCAGCTACACCTGGGGGGATCAGCCCCAGCATTTT

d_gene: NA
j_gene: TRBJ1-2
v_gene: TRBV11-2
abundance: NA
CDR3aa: CASSFAGANYGYTF
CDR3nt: TGTGCCAGCAGCTTTGCCGGAGCTAACTATGGCTACACCTTC

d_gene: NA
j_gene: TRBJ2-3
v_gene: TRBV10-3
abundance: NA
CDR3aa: CAISESRLNTDTQYF
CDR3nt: TGTGCCATCAGTGAGTCTCGACTAAACACAGATACGCAGTATTTT

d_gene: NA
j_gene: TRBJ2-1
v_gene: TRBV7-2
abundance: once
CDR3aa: CASSLGGTDNEQFF
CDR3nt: TGTGCCAGCAGCTTAGGGGGCACCGACAATGAGCAGTTCTTC

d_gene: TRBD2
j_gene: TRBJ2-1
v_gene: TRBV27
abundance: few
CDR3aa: CASSLAAGGAYNEQFF
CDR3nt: TGTGCCAGCAGTTTAGCGGCGGGAGGGGCCTACAATGAGCAGTTCTTC

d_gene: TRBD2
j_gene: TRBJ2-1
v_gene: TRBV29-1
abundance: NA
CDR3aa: CSVEPRTSGRNEQFF
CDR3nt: TGCAGCGTTGAACCTCGGACTAGCGGGAGAAATGAGCAGTTCTTC

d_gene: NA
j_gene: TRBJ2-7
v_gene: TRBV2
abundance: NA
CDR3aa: CASRGSFVGSTYEQYF
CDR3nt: TGTGCCAGCAGAGGATCTTTTGTCGGGTCTACCTACGAGCAGTACTTC

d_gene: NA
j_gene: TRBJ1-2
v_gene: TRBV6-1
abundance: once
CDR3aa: CASSEGPLVGSTF
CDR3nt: TGTGCCAGCAGTGAAGGACCCTTAGTCGGGAGCACCTTC

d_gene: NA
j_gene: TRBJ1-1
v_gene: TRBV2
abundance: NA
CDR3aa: CASSEAAGNEAFF
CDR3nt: TGTGCCAGCAGTGAAGCGGCAGGCAACGAAGCTTTCTTT

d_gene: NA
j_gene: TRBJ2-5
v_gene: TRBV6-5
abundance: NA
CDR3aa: CASSYPGEETQYF
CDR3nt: TGTGCCAGCAGTTACCCAGGGGAAGAGACCCAGTACTTC

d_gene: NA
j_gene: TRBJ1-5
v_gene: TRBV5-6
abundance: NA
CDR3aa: CASSTTGNDNQPQHF
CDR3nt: TGTGCCAGCAGCACAACAGGGAACGACAATCAGCCCCAGCATTTT

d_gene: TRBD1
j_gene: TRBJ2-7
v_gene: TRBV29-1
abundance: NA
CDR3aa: CSVGYRGYEQYF
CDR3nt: TGCAGCGTTGGATACAGGGGCTACGAGCAGTACTTC

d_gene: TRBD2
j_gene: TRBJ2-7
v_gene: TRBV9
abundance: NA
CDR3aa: CASSVGGLGAYEQYF
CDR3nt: TGTGCCAGCAGCGTAGGAGGACTAGGTGCTTACGAGCAGTACTTC

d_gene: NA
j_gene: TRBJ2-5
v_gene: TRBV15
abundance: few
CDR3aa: CAINLRDNQETQYF
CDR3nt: TGTGCCATCAATCTCCGGGACAACCAAGAGACCCAGTACTTC

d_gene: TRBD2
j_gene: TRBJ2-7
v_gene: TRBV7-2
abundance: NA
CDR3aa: CASSFLAGGPSYEQYF
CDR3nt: TGTGCCAGCAGCTTCTTAGCGGGAGGGCCCTCCTACGAGCAGTACTTC

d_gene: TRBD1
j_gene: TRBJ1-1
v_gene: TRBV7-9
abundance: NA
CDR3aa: CASSSRDRSFGNTEAFF
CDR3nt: TGTGCCAGCAGCTCCCGGGACAGAAGTTTCGGGAACACTGAAGCTTTCTTT

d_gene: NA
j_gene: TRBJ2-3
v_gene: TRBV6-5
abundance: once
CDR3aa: CASSYPGTPTQYF
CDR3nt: TGTGCCAGCAGTTATCCCGGGACACCTACGCAGTATTTT

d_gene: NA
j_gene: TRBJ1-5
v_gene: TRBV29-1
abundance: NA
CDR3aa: CSVSPGGDQPQHF
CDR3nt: TGCAGTGTCTCCCCGGGGGGGGATCAGCCCCAGCATTTT

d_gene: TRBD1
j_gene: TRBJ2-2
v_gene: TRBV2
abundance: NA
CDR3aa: CASSRTGGDPGELFF
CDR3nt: TGTGCCAGCAGTAGGACAGGGGGCGACCCCGGGGAGCTGTTTTTT

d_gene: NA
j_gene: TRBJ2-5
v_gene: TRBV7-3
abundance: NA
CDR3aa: CASSTGLSPETQYF
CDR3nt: TGTGCCAGCAGCACGGGACTCAGCCCAGAGACCCAGTACTTC

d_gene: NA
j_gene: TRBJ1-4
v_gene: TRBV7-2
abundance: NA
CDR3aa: CASSLQGKEKLFF
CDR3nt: TGTGCCAGCAGCTTACAGGGTAAAGAAAAACTGTTTTTT

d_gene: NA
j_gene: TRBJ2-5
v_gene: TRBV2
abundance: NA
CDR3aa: CASSEAIPQETQYF
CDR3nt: TGTGCCAGCAGTGAGGCCATTCCCCAAGAGACCCAGTACTTC

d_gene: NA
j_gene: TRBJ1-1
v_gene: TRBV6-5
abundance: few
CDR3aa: CASSYHTLGGNTEAFF
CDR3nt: TGTGCCAGCAGTTACCATACATTGGGGGGAAACACTGAAGCTTTCTTT

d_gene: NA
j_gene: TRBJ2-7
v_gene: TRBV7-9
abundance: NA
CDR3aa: CASSPGYEQYF
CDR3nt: TGTGCCAGCAGCCCGGGCTACGAGCAGTACTTC

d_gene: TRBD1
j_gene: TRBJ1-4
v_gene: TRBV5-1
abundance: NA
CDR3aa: CASSGQGLNEKLFF
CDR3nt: TGCGCCAGCAGCGGACAGGGGTTGAATGAAAAACTGTTTTTT

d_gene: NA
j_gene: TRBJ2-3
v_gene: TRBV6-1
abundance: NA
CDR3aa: CASSDGSRTDTQYF
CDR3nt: TGTGCCAGCAGTGACGGTTCCCGCACAGATACGCAGTATTTT

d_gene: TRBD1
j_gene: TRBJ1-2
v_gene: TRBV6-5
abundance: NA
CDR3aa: CASSRTGRGGYTF
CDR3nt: TGTGCCAGCAGCAGGACAGGGAGGGGTGGCTACACCTTC

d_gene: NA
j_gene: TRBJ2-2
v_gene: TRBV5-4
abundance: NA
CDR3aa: CASRQGVSTGELFF
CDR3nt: TGTGCCAGCAGACAGGGAGTTAGCACCGGGGAGCTGTTTTTT

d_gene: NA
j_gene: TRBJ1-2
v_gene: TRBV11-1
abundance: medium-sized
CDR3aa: CASSLTGRDGGYTF
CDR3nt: TGTGCCAGCAGCCTTACAGGGCGCGACGGAGGCTACACCTTC

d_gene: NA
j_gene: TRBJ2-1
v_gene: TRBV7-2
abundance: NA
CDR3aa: CASSFPSYNEQFF
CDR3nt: TGTGCCAGCAGCTTCCCGAGCTACAATGAGCAGTTCTTC

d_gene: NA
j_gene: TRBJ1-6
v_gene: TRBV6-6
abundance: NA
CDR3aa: CASSSSDNSPLHF
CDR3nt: TGTGCCAGCAGTTCAAGCGATAATTCACCCCTCCACTTT